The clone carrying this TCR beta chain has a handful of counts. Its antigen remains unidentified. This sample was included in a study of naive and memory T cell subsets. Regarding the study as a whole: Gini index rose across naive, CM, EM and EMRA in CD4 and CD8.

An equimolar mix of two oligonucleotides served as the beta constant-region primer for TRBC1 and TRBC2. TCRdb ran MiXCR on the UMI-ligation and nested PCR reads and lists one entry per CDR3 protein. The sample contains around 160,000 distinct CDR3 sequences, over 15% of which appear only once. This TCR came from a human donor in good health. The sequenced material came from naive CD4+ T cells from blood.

CDR3 bases: TGTGCCAGCAGTTACCCTGGAGGCGGGAGCTTAAATACGCAGTATTTT. Protein sequence: CASSYPGGGSLNTQYF. The chain has TRBV6-6 and TRBJ2-3; 7 nucleotides agree with TRBD2. The trim removed 2 bases at V and 7 bases at J, leaving 12 bases unmatched. The CDR3 contains 16 residues. Germline-derived CDR1 and CDR2 are MNHNY and SVGAGI (reference sequence).